The rows below give T cell receptor beta chains drawn from one sample of a study of T cell responses to AZD1222 COVID-19 vaccine. TCRdb keeps only in-frame clones here, not all; method: immunoSEQ multiplex PCR. The sample holds 99,000 or so clones, about 93% seen once. The specimen was peripheral blood, collected on day 0 of AZD1222 vaccination. These TCRs come from an adult in good health. Each CDR3 is given with its conserved first and last residue. The order of the fields is V gene, clone size, J gene, D gene, CDR3 DNA, CDR3 protein. The D gene is left open where the match is weak. The size field is filled for only some rows; it gives once, few, many or a size class.

TRBV15	.	TRBJ2-1	.	TGTGCCACCAGCAGACTCTTGGGCCAAGGGGAGCAGTTCTTC	CATSRLLGQGEQFF
TRBV5-1	.	TRBJ1-5	.	TGCGCCAGCAGCTTGCAGGGGCCCTTTACCACGCCCCAGCATTTT	CASSLQGPFTTPQHF
TRBV4-3	.	TRBJ2-1	.	TGCGCCAGCAGCCTCGGGAGCCCCGCCTACAATGAGCAGTTCTTC	CASSLGSPAYNEQFF
TRBV18	.	TRBJ2-1	TRBD2	TGTGCCAGCTCACCGCAGCTAGCGGGGCACTACAATGAGCAGTTCTTC	CASSPQLAGHYNEQFF
TRBV19	.	TRBJ1-4	.	TGTGCCAGTACGAGTCGTCTGGGGGCGGCTAATGAAAAACTGTTTTTT	CASTSRLGAANEKLFF
TRBV4-1	.	TRBJ2-7	.	TGCGCCAGCAGCCAAGTATCCTCCTACGAGCAGTACTTC	CASSQVSSYEQYF
TRBV5-6	.	TRBJ1-2	TRBD1	TGTGCCAGCAGTTACGGGACAGATGGCTACACCTTC	CASSYGTDGYTF
TRBV10-1	.	TRBJ2-7	.	TGCGCCAGCAGTGAGGACACGCTTCGCGACGAGCAGTACTTC	CASSEDTLRDEQYF
TRBV4-2	.	TRBJ2-3	.	TGTGCCAGCAGGGACGGGGGTAGCACAGATACGCAGTATTTT	CASRDGGSTDTQYF
TRBV11-2	.	TRBJ2-7	.	TGTGCCAGCAGCTTGGGACGGCCGTCCTACGAGCAGTACTTC	CASSLGRPSYEQYF
TRBV6-5	.	TRBJ2-3	TRBD2	TGTGCCACAAGACTAGCGGACACAGATACGCAGTATTTT	CATRLADTDTQYF
TRBV7-8	.	TRBJ2-7	.	TGTGCCAGCAGCCCCTCCTACGAGCAGTACTTC	CASSPSYEQYF
TRBV12-5	.	TRBJ1-2	.	TGTGCTAGTCCCCGAACCAGGGGCTACACCTTC	CASPRTRGYTF
TRBV24-1	.	TRBJ2-1	.	TGTGCCACCAGTGACGAGGTAGCAAATGAGCAGTTCTTC	CATSDEVANEQFF
TRBV5-1	.	TRBJ2-7	.	TGCGCCAGCAGCTCCGCCTCCCCCCCCTACGAGCAGTACTTC	CASSSASPPYEQYF
TRBV18	.	TRBJ2-1	.	TGTGCCAGCTCACCACCGGGGGGCTCCTACAATGAGCAGTTCTTC	CASSPPGGSYNEQFF
TRBV6-5	.	TRBJ2-1	.	TGTGCCAGCAGTCCCGACAGCAGCTCCTACAATGAGCAGTTCTTC	CASSPDSSSYNEQFF
TRBV13	once	TRBJ1-2	TRBD1	TGTGCCAGCAGCGTTGGACAGGGCACTAACTATGGCTACACCTTC	CASSVGQGTNYGYTF
TRBV7-9	.	TRBJ1-2	.	TGTGCCAGCAGCTTAGAACTCCGGGACCATGGCACCTTC	CASSLELRDHGTF
TRBV10-3	.	TRBJ2-1	.	TGTGCCATCAGTGGGTCAGGCCCCAATGAGCAGTTCTTC	CAISGSGPNEQFF
TRBV6-4	.	TRBJ2-2	.	TGTGCCAGCAGTGACGATTCGAACACCGGGGAGCTGTTTTTT	CASSDDSNTGELFF
TRBV4-1	.	TRBJ1-1	.	TGCGCCAGCAGCCAATCCTTAGGGCTTGAAGCTTTCTTT	CASSQSLGLEAFF
TRBV7-9	.	TRBJ2-2	TRBD2	TGTGCCAGCAGCTTCGGACTAGCCGGCACCGGGGAGCTGTTTTTT	CASSFGLAGTGELFF
TRBV3-1/TRBV3-2	.	TRBJ1-5	.	TGTGCCAGCAGCCAAGGACAAATTAGCAATCAGCCCCAGCATTTT	CASSQGQISNQPQHF
TRBV6-5	.	TRBJ2-3	.	TGTGCCAGCACGCCGGGAGCGTCAGATACGCAGTATTTT	CASTPGASDTQYF
TRBV29-1	.	TRBJ2-5	.	TGCAGCGTTGAAGTTCGACAGGCCCAACAAGAGACCCAGTACTTC	CSVEVRQAQQETQYF
TRBV9	once	TRBJ2-1	.	TGTGCCAGCAGCCCTCGCTCCTACAATGAGCAGTTCTTC	CASSPRSYNEQFF
TRBV4-1	.	TRBJ2-7	TRBD1	TGCGCCAGCAGCCAACCGGGACAGACCTACGAGCAGTACTTC	CASSQPGQTYEQYF
TRBV19	.	TRBJ1-5	.	TGTGCCAGTAGCGGTTATGGCACAGCCCACAATCAGCCCCAGCATTTT	CASSGYGTAHNQPQHF
TRBV6-5	.	TRBJ2-7	.	TGTGCCAGCAGTCCGATCAGCTACGAGCAGTACTTC	CASSPISYEQYF
TRBV4-1	once	TRBJ2-3	.	TGCGCCAGCAGCCAAGACGGGGGCCTCAGCACAGATACGCAGTATTTT	CASSQDGGLSTDTQYF
TRBV20-1	.	TRBJ2-7	.	TGCAGTGCTGCTTTAGTCGAGCAGTACTTC	CSAALVEQYF
TRBV9	.	TRBJ2-7	TRBD2	TGTGCCAGCAGCGTACTAGCGGGAGCGGGTGAGCAGTACTTC	CASSVLAGAGEQYF
TRBV27	.	TRBJ2-1	.	TGTGCCAGCAGTTTCCCCCCGCGGAATGAGCAGTTCTTC	CASSFPPRNEQFF
TRBV11-3	.	TRBJ2-3	.	TGTGCCAGCACCCGAGGACAGTCCTTGGATACGCAGTATTTT	CASTRGQSLDTQYF
TRBV2	.	TRBJ1-5	.	TGTGCCAGCAGAGGACCGTATAGCAATCAGCCCCAGCATTTT	CASRGPYSNQPQHF
TRBV2	.	TRBJ1-2	.	TGTGCCAGCAGGAGTACAGAATATGGCTACACCTTC	CASRSTEYGYTF
TRBV19	.	TRBJ2-6	TRBD2	TGTGCCAGTAGTAGGCGGGGAGGGACCTCTGGGGCCAACGTCCTGACTTTC	CASSRRGGTSGANVLTF
TRBV5-1	.	TRBJ1-4	.	TGCGCCAGCAGCTTGGACGGGACAACTAATGAAAAACTGTTTTTT	CASSLDGTTNEKLFF
TRBV19	.	TRBJ1-3	.	TGTGCCAGTAGTATAGATCGGACGAGCTCTGGAAACACCATATATTTT	CASSIDRTSSGNTIYF
TRBV7-8	.	TRBJ2-7	.	TGTGCCAGCAGCTTAGCGGGGGTAGCCCACGAGCAGTACTTC	CASSLAGVAHEQYF
TRBV28	.	TRBJ2-5	.	TGTGCCAGCAGGCCGGCAGGTGGAGAGACCCAGTACTTC	CASRPAGGETQYF
TRBV5-6	once	TRBJ1-4	.	TGTGCCAGCAGCTTGGGTTCCCGAGGGCGCGAAAAACTGTTTTTT	CASSLGSRGREKLFF
TRBV5-1	.	TRBJ1-1	TRBD1	TGCGCCAGCAGCCCGCGGGACAGGGGTAACACTGAAGCTTTCTTT	CASSPRDRGNTEAFF
TRBV3-1/TRBV3-2	.	TRBJ2-2	TRBD1	TGTGCCAGCAGCCTTCGACAGGGGGCCGGGGAGCTGTTTTTT	CASSLRQGAGELFF
TRBV5-1	.	TRBJ2-7	TRBD2	TGCGCCAGCAGCTTCGGGGGGAGCTACGAGCAGTACTTC	CASSFGGSYEQYF
TRBV18	.	TRBJ1-1	.	TGTGCCAGCTCACCGGACCTGAACACTGAAGCTTTCTTT	CASSPDLNTEAFF
TRBV10-3	.	TRBJ2-7	TRBD1	TGTGCCATCAGTGAGTCGGGGGACAGCATCTCCTACGAGCAGTACTTC	CAISESGDSISYEQYF